A single sample gave rise to the 18 T cell receptor beta chains below, sequenced in a study of cytomegalovirus exposure and HLA in healthy donors. The primer mix had 60 Vbeta and 13 Jbeta primers. Assay: immunoSEQ multiplex PCR; the TCRdb copy retains only in-frame clones and omits some. The sample lists 70,000 to 95,000 clones, 70% to 90% occurring once. The source material was PBMCs. Every receptor here comes from a woman aged 18-35 years in good health and CMV-seropositive.

The chain couples TRBV19 to TRBJ2-1, with unresolved D. The CDR3 runs 16 residues. Germline V gene data show CDR1 as LNHDA and CDR2 as SQIVND (reference sequence). Between the trimmed V and J ends, which lost 3 bases and 6 bases, there was a span of 18 bases. In DNA form, the CDR3 reads TGTGCCAGTAGTATCCTCGAGGCTTCGGGTTTCAATGAGCAGTTCTTC. Translating it yields CASSILEASGFNEQFF. The whole variable domain, filled in from reference TRBV19 and TRBJ2-1, reads DGGITQSPKYLFRKEGQNVTLSCEQNLNHDAMYWYRQDPGQGLRLIYYSQIVNDFQKGDIAEGYSVSREKKESFPLTVTSAQKNPTAFYLCASSILEASGFNEQFFGPGTRLTVL.

On this clone itself: Additional DNA sequences in this sample encode the identical CDR3. V and J are TRBV7-9 and TRBJ2-5; D not certain. Trimming pared 3 bases from V and 5 bases from J, leaving 4 bases between. Germline V CDR1 and CDR2: SEHNR, FQNEAQ (reference sequence). This CDR3 has 11 residues. The CDR3 loop reads CASSFRETQYF. The CDR3 DNA is TGTGCCAGCAGCTTCCGGGAGACCCAGTACTTC. The whole variable domain, filled in from reference TRBV7-9 and TRBJ2-5, reads DTGVSQNPRHKITKRGQNVTFRCDPISEHNRLYWYRQTLGQGPEFLTYFQNEAQLEKSRLLSDRFSAERPKGSFSTLEIQRTEQGDSAMYLCASSFRETQYFGPGTRLLVL.

The rearrangement links TRBV6-5 to TRBJ2-5; 9 bases are shared with TRBD1. The V gene end was trimmed by 4 bases and the J gene end by 5 bases; junction bases not matched to a gene: 11. Germline V gene data show CDR1 as MNHEY and CDR2 as SVGAGI. The CDR3 runs 16 residues. CDR3 region: CASSSLRTGGRETQYF. CDR3 in DNA: TGTGCCAGCAGTTCGTTAAGAACAGGGGGCAGGGAGACCCAGTACTTC.

V and J are TRBV27 and TRBJ2-3; D might be TRBD2 (6 bases). The ends were cut back, 5 bases at V and 0 bases at J, with 12 bases in the middle. The germline CDR1 and CDR2 sequences are MNHEY and SMNVEV (reference sequence). This CDR3 region has 15 residues. CDR3: CASSLLARSTDTQYF. In DNA, the CDR3 is TGTGCCAGCAGTCTTCTAGCGCGTAGCACAGATACGCAGTATTTT.

The J gene is TRBJ2-3, the V gene TRBV7-8; 10 positions match TRBD2. CDR1 is SGHVS, CDR2 FQNEAQ, per germline. This CDR3 is 16 amino acids long. Trimming cost V 5 bases and J 10 bases; bases outside gene matches: 15. The CDR3 here is CASSPGSSGRVLAQYF. The CDR3 nucleotides are TGTGCCAGCAGCCCGGGGTCGAGCGGGAGGGTATTAGCGCAGTATTTT.

This chain joins TRBV2 and TRBJ2-1; 14 bases agree with TRBD2. Trimming removed 6 bases from V and 9 bases from J; junction bases left unmatched: 7. From germline, CDR1 is SNHLY and CDR2 FYNNEI. The length of the CDR3 is 15 residues. In DNA form, the CDR3 reads TGTGCCAGCAGGGAGGGACTAGCGGGAGTGCCTGAGCAGTTCTTC. Translating gives CASREGLAGVPEQFF.

For this clone: Additional DNA sequences in this sample encode the identical CDR3. The chain uses TRBV5-4 and TRBJ2-3; possible D gene TRBD1, 5 bases. Germline V gene data show CDR1 as SGHNT and CDR2 as YYREEE (reference sequence). CDR3 size: 14 residues. Trimming took off 2 bases at V and 0 bases at J, with 7 bases between the two ends. The CDR3: CASSFQGSTDTQYF. The CDR3 coding sequence is TGTGCCAGCAGCTTTCAGGGAAGCACAGATACGCAGTATTTT.

This clone was detected only a few times. This chain joins TRBV5-1 and TRBJ1-6, with a weak D call TRBD1 (6 bases). The CDR3 has 14 amino acids. CDR1 and CDR2 from the germline V gene are SGHRS and YFSETQ. Trimming left V 4 bases short and J 3 bases short, with 8 bases between. CDR3 nucleotide sequence: TGCGCCAGCAGCACCAGGGGCTATAATTCACCCCTCCACTTT. The encoded protein is CASSTRGYNSPLHF.

This clone was seen just once. This chain links TRBV6-6 with TRBJ2-3; D is unclear. The CDR3 has 14 amino acids. V dropped 6 bases and J dropped 0 bases, with 10 bases sitting between them. From germline, CDR1 is MNHNY and CDR2 SVGAGI (reference sequence). The CDR3 coding sequence is TGTGCCAGCAGAGCCTTGGGCAGCACAGATACGCAGTATTTT. Translating it yields CASRALGSTDTQYF.

The V call is TRBV6-1, the J call TRBJ1-4, with D maybe TRBD1 (6 bases). Trimming took off 6 bases at V and 4 bases at J, with 12 bases between the two ends. Germline V gene lookup returns CDR1 MNHNS and CDR2 SASEGT. The CDR3 spans 14 residues. CDR3 in amino acids: CASRQGAGNEKLFF. The DNA for the CDR3 is TGTGCCAGCAGACAGGGCGCCGGTAATGAAAAACTGTTTTTT.

This clone is medium-sized by share. J is TRBJ1-3 and V is TRBV6-4, with TRBD1 matching over 7 bases. From germline, CDR1 is MRHNA and CDR2 SNTAGT. The length of the CDR3 is 15 residues. J lost 16 bases, V lost 4 bases, and 19 bases had no gene match. The CDR3 region is CASSVKHEVDRQGYF. The DNA of the CDR3 is TGTGCCAGCAGTGTAAAGCATGAGGTAGACCGACAGGGCTATTTT.

V is TRBV5-4 and J is TRBJ1-2; D possibly corresponds to TRBD1 (6 bases). Between the trimmed V and J ends, which lost 4 bases and 2 bases, there was a span of 15 bases. The germline CDR1 and CDR2 sequences are SGHNT and YYREEE (reference sequence). This CDR3 comprises 15 residues. The CDR3 DNA sequence: TGTGCCAGCAGCCAAGGGGAAACAGGGAACTATGGCTACACCTTC. The encoded protein is CASSQGETGNYGYTF.

The rearrangement links TRBV18 to TRBJ1-1, with 8 bases aligning to TRBD1. Germline V gene sequence: CDR1 KGHSH, CDR2 LQKENI. Trimming removed 5 bases from V and 5 bases from J; junction bases left unmatched: 10. This CDR3 has 15 residues. The CDR3 spells CASSMGRDRRTEAFF. The DNA for the CDR3 is TGTGCCAGCTCAATGGGCCGGGACAGGCGGACTGAAGCTTTCTTT.

The chain has TRBV21-1 and TRBJ1-3; the D call of TRBD1 is as the table states it, not checked on the DNA. TRBV21-1 corresponds to a pseudogene. The CDR3 covers 15 residues. The CDR3 region is CAIWPDSHSGNTIYF. For the CDR3, the DNA is TGTGCCATCTGGCCCGACAGCCACTCTGGAAACACCATATATTTT.

The J gene is TRBJ1-3, the V gene TRBV6-1, with D possibly being TRBD1 (6 bases). The V gene's germline CDR1 is MNHNS and CDR2 SASEGT. V was shortened by 2 bases and J by 9 bases, with 14 bases between the two germline ends. CDR3 length: 14 amino acids. CDR3 amino acids: CASSEYGQLTTIYF. The CDR3 DNA reads TGTGCCAGCAGTGAATACGGACAGCTTACCACCATATATTTT.

The chain couples TRBV2 to TRBJ2-7; D unclear. Germline V gene lookup returns CDR1 SNHLY and CDR2 FYNNEI. V was cut by 6 bases and J by 0 bases, with 6 bases left in between. The CDR3 consists of 12 residues. CDR3 sequence reads: CASRATSYEQYF. As DNA, the CDR3 is TGTGCCAGCAGGGCCACCTCCTACGAGCAGTACTTC.

This chain connects TRBV6-6 to TRBJ2-1; TRBD2 agrees at 14 bases. With V trimmed by 0 bases and J by 7 bases, 2 bases remained unmatched. CDR1 MNHNY and CDR2 SVGAGI come from the germline V gene (reference sequence). The length of the CDR3 is 16 residues. The CDR3 bases are TGTGCCAGCAGTTACTCGACTAGCGGGGGGGTAAATGAGCAGTTCTTC. This codes for CASSYSTSGGVNEQFF.

The chain couples TRBV15 to TRBJ1-2; D not certain. The CDR3 extends over 14 amino acids. Germline CDR1 and CDR2: LNHNV and YYDKDF (reference sequence). V was pared by 0 bases and J by 6 bases, with 11 bases between. The CDR3 reads CATSREVRSHGYTF. In DNA form, the CDR3 reads TGTGCCACCAGCAGAGAAGTCAGGTCGCATGGCTACACCTTC.